This TCR beta chain was sequenced in a study of T cell responses to AZD1222 COVID-19 vaccine. Whole-study context: Pooling was applied to second doses at about 4 or about 12 weeks.

Study-wide results and caveats: Mostly white British, mostly female donors; authors suggested clonal diversity may be underestimated. Close to half of all spike-specific TCRs reportedly target regions of the variants that are unmutated.

Comment on this clone: The antigen is unknown.

Profiling relied on immunoSEQ multiplex PCR, and the TCRdb table lists in-frame clones only, not all of them. The sample shows tens of thousands of clones, around four fifths of them seen only once. The CDR3 runs 15 residues. The V gene's germline CDR1 is SGHNT and CDR2 YYREEE (reference sequence). Trimming removed 4 bases at V and 6 bases at J, with 19 bases between. This clonotype originated in an adult in good health. Sequences were derived from peripheral blood, sampled on day 0 of AZD1222 vaccination. The chain combines TRBV5-4 with TRBJ1-1; tentatively, D is TRBD1 (5 bases). The CDR3 DNA reads TGTGCCAGCAGCCCCGACCTTCAGGGTTCCGCTGAAGCTTTCTTT. The encoded protein is CASSPDLQGSAEAFF.